This T cell receptor beta chain was captured by sequencing in a study of blood T cell repertoires in COVID-19. Looking at the study overall: Nucleic acid was either cDNA or gDNA, and it came from T cells, B-cell-depleted T cells, or PBMCs.

Per the original data handling: From reference gene primer amplification, estimates of nucleated cell counts were derived. Only in-frame clones appear in the TCRdb table, and some are missing; sequencing was by immunoSEQ multiplex PCR. Clone size and V and J calls were adopted from that table, with D and trimming inferred from the DNA. The sample includes some 280,000 clones, approximately 91% seen only once; the top ten take about 12%. This CDR3 has 17 amino acids. The junction had 14 bases not matched to a gene; V was cut back by 7 bases and J by 1 base. Germline V gene data show CDR1 as MDHEN and CDR2 as SYDVKM.

The receptor was isolated from a woman aged 55-70 years with acute or convalescent COVID-19. The V and J genes are TRBV28 and TRBJ2-3, with TRBD1 identical over 7 bases. Sequencing was carried out using peripheral blood. The CDR3 sequence is CASTPAQGYRGTDTQYF. CDR3 nucleotides: TGTGCCAGCACCCCTGCACAGGGGTACCGGGGCACAGATACGCAGTATTTT.